This T cell receptor beta chain was sequenced for a study of CD8 T cells in Susac syndrome. On this clonotype itself: Its antigen is unidentified.

V shed 5 bases, J shed 8 bases, and the junction held 15 bases outside the gene matches. The CDR3 covers 16 residues. The germline V gene has CDR1 LGHDT and CDR2 YNNKEL (reference sequence). Random-hexamer reverse transcription was applied to about 0.5 to 1 ug RNA. TCRdb re-called the immunoSEQ multiplex PCR reads through MiXCR, storing one row per CDR3 protein. This table has approximately 94,000 distinct CDR3 sequences, about 95% appearing once. Whole-study findings and limits: The study conceded that relatively few individuals underwent its TCR sequencing and HLA analysis.

This chain links TRBV3-1 with TRBJ2-1, with 7 bases aligning to TRBD2. The TCR originated in a human donor with Susac syndrome. Sequencing input: CD8+ T cells from PBMCs. CDR3: CASSERERGLRDEQFF. The DNA for the CDR3 is TGTGCCAGCAGCGAAAGAGAGCGGGGACTCAGGGATGAGCAGTTCTTC.